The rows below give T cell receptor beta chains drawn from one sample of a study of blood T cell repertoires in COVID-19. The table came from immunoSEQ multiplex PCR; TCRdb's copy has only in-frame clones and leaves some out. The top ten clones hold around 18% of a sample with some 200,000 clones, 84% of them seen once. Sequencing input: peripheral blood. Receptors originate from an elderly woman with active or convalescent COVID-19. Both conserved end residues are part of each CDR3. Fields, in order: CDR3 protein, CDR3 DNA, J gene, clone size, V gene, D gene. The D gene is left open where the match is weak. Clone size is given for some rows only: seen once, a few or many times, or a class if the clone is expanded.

CASSAYPPGQGYEQYF | TGCGCCAGCAGCGCCTACCCGCCGGGACAGGGCTACGAGCAGTACTTC | TRBJ2-7 | NA | TRBV5-1 | TRBD1
CASSETGTLRGETQYF | TGTGCCAGCAGCGAGACCGGGACCCTAAGGGGGGAGACCCAGTACTTC | TRBJ2-5 | NA | TRBV7-2 | NA
CASSPTGQGTSGYTF | TGTGCCAGCAGTCCCACGGGGCAGGGGACCAGTGGCTACACCTTC | TRBJ1-2 | NA | TRBV6-4 | NA
CASSLTRGVIYEQYF | TGTGCCAGCAGCTTAACGCGGGGGGTTATCTACGAGCAGTACTTC | TRBJ2-7 | few | TRBV11-2 | TRBD2
CASSQVGALHF | TGTGCCAGCAGCCAAGTAGGGGCCCTCCACTTT | TRBJ1-6 | NA | TRBV3-1/TRBV3-2 | NA
CASSIGGGSTDTQYF | TGTGCCAGTAGTATTGGGGGCGGGAGTACAGATACGCAGTATTTT | TRBJ2-3 | NA | TRBV19 | NA
CASRPTSGISTDTQYF | TGTGCCAGCCGACCGACTAGCGGGATTAGCACAGATACGCAGTATTTT | TRBJ2-3 | NA | TRBV6-6 | TRBD2
CASSLNYWRTSTDTQYF | TGTGCCAGCTCACTAAACTATTGGCGTACTAGCACAGATACGCAGTATTTT | TRBJ2-3 | NA | TRBV18 | NA
CASSFDRVRGNEQFF | TGCGCCAGCAGCTTCGACAGGGTAAGGGGCAATGAGCAGTTCTTC | TRBJ2-1 | NA | TRBV5-1 | TRBD1
CASSMSPTGGGYTF | TGTGCCAGCAGTATGTCACCGACTGGAGGGGGCTACACCTTC | TRBJ1-2 | NA | TRBV6-2/TRBV6-3 | NA
CASNGYNEQFF | TGTGCCAGCAACGGCTACAATGAGCAGTTCTTC | TRBJ2-1 | NA | TRBV25-1 | NA
CATSRDRRLAGWNEQFF | TGTGCCACCAGCAGAGATCGACGGCTAGCGGGGTGGAATGAGCAGTTCTTC | TRBJ2-1 | NA | TRBV15 | TRBD2
CASQLGLAGRYF | TGTGCCAGCCAATTGGGGCTAGCGGGGCGGTATTTT | TRBJ2-3 | NA | TRBV12-3/TRBV12-4 | TRBD2
CSASGSGRAWVHNEQFF | TGCAGTGCTAGTGGTAGCGGGAGGGCCTGGGTCCACAATGAGCAGTTCTTC | TRBJ2-1 | NA | TRBV20-1 | TRBD2
CASGVGQGKNYGYTF | TGTGCCAGCGGGGTCGGTCAGGGGAAAAACTATGGCTACACCTTC | TRBJ1-2 | NA | TRBV6-6 | NA
CASREVAGSGDTIYF | TGCGCCAGCAGGGAAGTGGCAGGGTCAGGTGACACCATATATTTT | TRBJ1-3 | once | TRBV10-2 | NA
CASSDPGFLTDTQYF | TGTGCCAGCAGCGATCCGGGATTCCTCACAGATACGCAGTATTTT | TRBJ2-3 | NA | TRBV3-1/TRBV3-2 | NA
CASSFTGTGELFF | TGTGCCAGCAGCTTTACAGGAACCGGGGAGCTGTTTTTT | TRBJ2-2 | NA | TRBV7-2 | NA
CAWSVRGASTDTQYF | TGTGCCTGGAGTGTACGGGGGGCCAGCACAGATACGCAGTATTTT | TRBJ2-3 | NA | TRBV30 | NA
CASSEGLAGGQETQYF | TGTGCCAGCAGCGAAGGACTAGCGGGGGGACAAGAGACCCAGTACTTC | TRBJ2-5 | NA | TRBV7-2 | TRBD2
CASRAGTSGSPSTDTQYF | TGTGCCAGCAGGGCCGGGACTAGCGGGAGTCCTAGCACAGATACGCAGTATTTT | TRBJ2-3 | few | TRBV2 | TRBD2
CSASTRGSVTGELFF | TGCAGTGCTAGTACTCGCGGGAGCGTTACCGGGGAGCTGTTTTTT | TRBJ2-2 | once | TRBV20-1 | TRBD2